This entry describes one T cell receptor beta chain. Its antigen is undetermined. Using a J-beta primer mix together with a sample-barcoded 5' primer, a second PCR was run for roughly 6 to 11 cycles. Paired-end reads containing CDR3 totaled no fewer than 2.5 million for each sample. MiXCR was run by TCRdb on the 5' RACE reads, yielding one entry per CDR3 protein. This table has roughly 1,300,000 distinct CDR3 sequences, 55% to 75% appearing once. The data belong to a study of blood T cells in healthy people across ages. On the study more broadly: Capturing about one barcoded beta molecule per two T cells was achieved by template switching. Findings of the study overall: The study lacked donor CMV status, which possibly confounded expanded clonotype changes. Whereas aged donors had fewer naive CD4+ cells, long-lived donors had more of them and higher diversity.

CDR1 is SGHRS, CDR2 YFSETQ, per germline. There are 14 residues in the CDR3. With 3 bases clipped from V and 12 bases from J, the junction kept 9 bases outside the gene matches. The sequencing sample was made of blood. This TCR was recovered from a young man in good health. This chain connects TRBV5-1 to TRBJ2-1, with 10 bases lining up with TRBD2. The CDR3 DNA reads TGCGCCAGCAGCTGGAAAGGACTAGCGGAGAGGCAGTTCTTC. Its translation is CASSWKGLAERQFF. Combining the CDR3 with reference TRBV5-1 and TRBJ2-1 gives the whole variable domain KAGVTQTPRYLIKTRGQQVTLSCSPISGHRSVSWYQQTPGQGLQFLFEYFSETQRNKGNFPGRFSGRQFSNSRSEMNVSTLELGDSALYLCASSWKGLAERQFFGPGTRLTVL.